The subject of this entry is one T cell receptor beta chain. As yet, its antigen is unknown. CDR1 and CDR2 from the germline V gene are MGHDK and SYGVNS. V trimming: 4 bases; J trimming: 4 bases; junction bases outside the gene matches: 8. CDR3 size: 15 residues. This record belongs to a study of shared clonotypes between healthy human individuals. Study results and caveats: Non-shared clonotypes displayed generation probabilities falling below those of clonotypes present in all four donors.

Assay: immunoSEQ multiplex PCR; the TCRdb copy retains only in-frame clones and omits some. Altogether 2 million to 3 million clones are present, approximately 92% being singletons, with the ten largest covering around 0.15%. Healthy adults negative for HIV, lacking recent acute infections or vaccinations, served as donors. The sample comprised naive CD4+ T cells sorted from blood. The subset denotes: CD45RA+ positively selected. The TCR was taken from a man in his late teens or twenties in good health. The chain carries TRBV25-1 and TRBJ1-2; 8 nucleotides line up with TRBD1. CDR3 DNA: TGTGCCAGCAGTGCACACGGGACAGGAACCTATGGCTACACCTTC. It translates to CASSAHGTGTYGYTF.